These 14 T cell receptor beta chains came from one sample sequenced in a study of naive and memory T cell subsets (dated by TCRdb to about 2017). Library generation was performed with 5' RACE. Sequencing took place on an Illumina MiSeq. The ligated cDNA was amplified in four rounds of PCR with nested alpha and beta constant region primers together with the SP2 primer. TCRdb passed the public sequencing reads through fastp at Q25 and MiXCR, retaining productive beta sequences. Rows matching on CDR3 protein sequence are summarized as one entry with the most common DNA and genes. A total of 45,000 to 55,000 distinct CDR3 sequences appear in this sample, approximately 4.5% of them only once. The ten largest clonotypes hold around 0.88% of the sample. The study reported a robust and sensitive protocol to amplify, sequence and analyze TCRs, based on 3' ligation of a UMI-containing oligonucleotide to TCR cDNA.

Receptor source: a female donor in good health.

With regard to this clonotype: A much more abundant neighbour one base away suggests this may be a read error. Without the conserved terminal phenylalanine or tryptophan, this CDR3 likely stems from a read error. The V call is TRBV28, the J call TRBJ2-3; possible D gene TRBD2, 5 bases. Trimming took off 2 bases at V and 5 bases at J, with 11 bases between the two ends. CDR1 is MDHEN and CDR2 is SYDVKM in the germline V gene. The CDR3 totals 14 residues. The CDR3 here is CASSLTGSGDTQYS. The CDR3 coding sequence is TGTGCCAGCAGTTTAACGGGGTCAGGAGATACGCAGTATTCT.

This clonotype turned up a few times. The V call is TRBV9, the J call TRBJ2-3; 10 bases align to TRBD2. Germline V gives CDR1 SGDLS, CDR2 YYNGEE. This CDR3 region has 17 residues. V lost 0 bases and J lost 5; bases outside the gene matches: 9. The CDR3 protein is CASSVDPSGRALDTQYF. The DNA of the CDR3 is TGTGCCAGCAGCGTAGACCCCAGCGGGAGGGCCCTAGATACGCAGTATTTT.

In its sample, this clonotype was seen many times. The chain uses TRBV6-1 and TRBJ2-1; TRBD2 might be the D (6 bases). CDR3 length: 15 amino acids. V lost 0 bases and J 0 bases, leaving 6 bases between the germline ends. CDR1 is MNHNS, CDR2 SASEGT, per germline. The CDR3 region is CASSEASGSYNEQFF. The CDR3, as DNA: TGTGCCAGCAGTGAAGCTAGCGGCTCCTACAATGAGCAGTTCTTC.

Many counts were recorded for this clonotype. This chain links TRBV28 with TRBJ2-2, with D possibly matching TRBD2 (7 bases). CDR3 length equals 15 residues. Trimming took 7 bases from V and 9 from J, leaving 21 bases between them. CDR1 MDHEN and CDR2 SYDVKM come from the germline V gene. CDR3: CASTAGGRGNRELFF. CDR3 sequence (DNA): TGTGCCAGCACAGCAGGAGGGAGGGGGAACCGGGAGCTGTTTTTT.

This clonotype has a count of ten or more. The chain joins TRBV7-9 to TRBJ1-2, with TRBD1 as a possible D gene (5 bases). Per the germline V gene, CDR1 is SEHNR and CDR2 is FQNEAQ (reference sequence). The V and J ends lost 5 bases and 8 bases respectively, with 12 bases between them. The CDR3 consists of 12 residues. CDR3 in DNA: TGTGCCAGCAGCGGAGGGACTTACGGCTACACCTTC. It encodes CASSGGTYGYTF.

This clonotype was counted ten times or more. The gene calls are TRBV20-1 and TRBJ2-7, with TRBD1 matching over 10 bases. Trimming removed 1 base from V and 6 bases from J; junction bases left unmatched: 6. From germline, CDR1 is DFQATT and CDR2 SNEGSKA (reference sequence). This CDR3 is 14 amino acids long. The DNA of the CDR3 is TGCAGTGCTAGAGTGGAGGGGACAGGGGCCGAGCAGTACTTC. Translation: CSARVEGTGAEQYF.

This clonotype was seen more than once but under ten times. This chain links TRBV7-2 with TRBJ2-3; 7 bases match TRBD1. The germline V gene encodes CDR1 SGHTA and CDR2 FQGNSA. The CDR3 has 17 residues. The ends lost 0 bases at V and 4 bases at J; junction bases unmatched: 10. CDR3 protein: CASSLARGRGNADTQYF. The CDR3 DNA follows: TGTGCCAGCAGCTTAGCGAGGGGCAGGGGGAATGCAGATACGCAGTATTTT. Supplemented by reference TRBV7-2 and TRBJ2-3, the full variable domain reads GAGVSQSPSNKVTEKGKDVELRCDPISGHTALYWYRQSLGQGLEFLIYFQGNSAPDKSGLPSDRFSAERTGGSVSTLTIQRTQQEDSAVYLCASSLARGRGNADTQYFGPGTRLTVL.

This clonotype appeared many times. The junction does not match germline at one end; this may be a read error. The chain couples TRBV7-7 to TRBJ2-5, with D perhaps matching TRBD1 (5 bases). The CDR3 is 14 amino acids. CDR1 and CDR2 (germline): SSHAT, FNYEAQ (reference sequence). The DNA of the CDR3 is TGTGCTAGCAGCTTAGCAGGGCGTATGGAGACCCAGTACTTC. This gives the protein CASSLAGRMETQYF.

The chain couples TRBV5-4 to TRBJ2-1; D is unresolved. The CDR3 consists of 11 residues. Germline V lookup: CDR1 SGHNT, CDR2 YYREEE (reference sequence). Between the trimmed V and J ends, which lost 2 bases and 9 bases, there was a span of 6 bases. The CDR3 DNA sequence: TGTGCCAGCAGCTTAACCGGTGAGCAGTTCTTC. It encodes CASSLTGEQFF.

This clonotype was seen ten or more times. The chain is built from TRBV24-1 and TRBJ2-5; tentative D call: TRBD2 (6 bases). This CDR3 has 15 residues. CDR1 KGHDR and CDR2 SFDVKD come from the germline V gene. V was pared by 0 bases and J by 5 bases, with 12 bases between. The CDR3 DNA reads as TGTGCCACCAGTGATTTGGGAGGGCCCGAGGAGACCCAGTACTTC. Protein sequence: CATSDLGGPEETQYF.

This clonotype has at least ten counts. The chain recombines TRBV20-1 with TRBJ2-4; 8 positions agree with TRBD2. The trim removed 6 bases at V and 7 bases at J, leaving 8 bases unmatched. Germline CDR1 is DFQATT and CDR2 is SNEGSKA (reference sequence). The CDR3 extends over 13 amino acids. The CDR3 spells CSAKQAGANIQYF. Written as DNA, the CDR3 is TGCAGTGCAAAACAAGCGGGAGCTAACATTCAGTACTTC.

This clonotype came up many times. This chain uses TRBV20-1 with TRBJ2-1; maybe TRBD2 (5 bases). CDR1 and CDR2 (germline): DFQATT, SNEGSKA (reference sequence). This CDR3 comprises 14 residues. The chain's CDR3 is CSTRMGVLGDEQFF. The CDR3 DNA reads TGCAGCACTAGGATGGGAGTTTTAGGCGATGAGCAGTTCTTC.

This clonotype was counted many times. The chain uses TRBV28 and TRBJ2-7; TRBD2 matches at 7 bases. CDR1 MDHEN and CDR2 SYDVKM come from the germline V gene. The V gene end was trimmed by 6 bases and the J gene end by 0 bases; junction bases not matched to a gene: 5. CDR3 length: 14 amino acids. The CDR3 sequence: CASRGAGYSYEQYF. The CDR3 DNA reads as TGTGCCAGCAGGGGAGCGGGGTACTCCTACGAGCAGTACTTC.

Of note for this clonotype: Since a much larger clone is just one base distant, this may be a read error. The rearrangement joins TRBV20-1 to TRBJ2-1; maybe TRBD2 (5 bases). Germline V gene sequence: CDR1 DFQATT, CDR2 SNEGSKA (reference sequence). The CDR3 spans 13 residues. Between the trimmed V and J ends, which lost 0 bases and 9 bases, there was a span of 12 bases. The CDR3 is CSAREAGRCEQFF. The CDR3 DNA reads as TGCAGTGCTAGAGAGGCGGGTAGGTGTGAGCAGTTCTTC.